Below are 12 T cell receptor beta chains sequenced from a single sample in a study of blood T cell repertoires in COVID-19. The protocol was immunoSEQ multiplex PCR, while the TCRdb copy is restricted to in-frame clones and leaves out a portion. Here the sample spans approximately 46,000 clones, around 87% being singletons. Material for sequencing was peripheral blood. The receptors stem from a man aged 50 or older with active COVID-19.

J is TRBJ1-2 and V is TRBV4-3; perhaps TRBD1 as D (5 bases). The CDR3 runs to 14 residues. Germline V lookup: CDR1 LGHNA, CDR2 YSLEER. Trimming left V 0 bases short and J 5 bases short, with 10 bases between. The CDR3 sequence is CASSQDPGKYGYTF. The CDR3 nucleotides read TGCGCCAGCAGCCAAGATCCAGGGAAATATGGCTACACCTTC.

The V gene is TRBV19, the J gene TRBJ1-2; TRBD1 aligns across 8 bases. This CDR3 contains 13 residues. Germline V gene sequence: CDR1 LNHDA, CDR2 SQIVND (reference sequence). With V trimmed by 10 bases and J by 2 bases, 6 bases remained unmatched. CDR3 nucleotides: TGTGCCACCCCACGACAGGGGAACTATGGCTACACCTTC. Residues: CATPRQGNYGYTF.

V and J are TRBV5-1 and TRBJ2-7, with D maybe TRBD1 (6 bases). The CDR3 covers 16 residues. CDR1 and CDR2 from the germline V gene are SGHRS and YFSETQ. V was shortened by 5 bases and J by 0 bases, with 18 bases between the two germline ends. The CDR3 sequence is CASSFSSRGSSYEQYF. The CDR3 bases are TGCGCCAGCAGTTTCTCGAGCAGGGGAAGCTCCTACGAGCAGTACTTC.

The chain recombines TRBV7-2 with TRBJ1-6; D is unresolved. This CDR3 has 13 residues. Trimming took 5 bases from V and 12 from J, leaving 14 bases between them. Germline CDR1 is SGHTA and CDR2 is FQGNSA. The CDR3 region is CASSPERSQPLHF. CDR3 sequence (DNA): TGTGCCAGCAGCCCGGAGAGGAGCCAACCCCTCCACTTT.

As DNA, the CDR3 is TGTGCCAGCAGAGCAGGGTGGACAGGGGGAATCTACGAGCAGTACTTC. It codes for CASRAGWTGGIYEQYF. The chain employs TRBV5-6 and TRBJ2-7; 10 nucleotides agree with TRBD1. Unmatched junction bases numbered 11, after V lost 5 bases and J lost 3 bases. This CDR3 contains 16 residues. Germline V gives CDR1 SGHDT, CDR2 YYEEEE.

The chain links TRBV24-1 to TRBJ2-1; maybe TRBD1 (6 bases). Germline CDR1 reads KGHDR; CDR2 reads SFDVKD. V shed 4 bases and J shed 6 bases, with 18 bases lying between them. This CDR3 has 16 amino acids. The CDR3 loop is CATSDATSIGGNEQFF. The CDR3 DNA sequence: TGTGCCACCAGTGACGCTACTAGTATAGGGGGCAATGAGCAGTTCTTC.

J is TRBJ1-2 and V is TRBV24-1; 8 bases fit TRBD1. This CDR3 comprises 14 residues. Unmatched junction bases numbered 3, after V lost 2 bases and J lost 5 bases. Per the germline V gene, CDR1 is KGHDR and CDR2 is SFDVKD. DNA of the CDR3: TGTGCCACCAGTGATTCTGACAGGGGTTATGGCTACACCTTC. Its translation is CATSDSDRGYGYTF.

The chain couples TRBV11-2 to TRBJ2-1, with 7 nucleotides matching TRBD1. V was clipped by 2 bases and J by 5 bases; unmatched bases: 6. The CDR3 contains 15 residues. CDR1 and CDR2 (germline): SGHAT, FQNNGV. Written as DNA, the CDR3 is TGTGCCAGCAGCTTATACAGGGGATTAAACAATGAGCAGTTCTTC. It encodes CASSLYRGLNNEQFF.

This chain uses TRBV7-9 with TRBJ2-1; TRBD2 matches 11 bases. The germline CDR1 and CDR2 sequences are SEHNR and FQNEAQ (reference sequence). With 5 bases clipped from V and 0 bases from J, the junction kept 6 bases outside the gene matches. The CDR3 extends over 17 amino acids. CDR3 loop: CASSGLAGGFSYNEQFF. CDR3 DNA sequence: TGTGCCAGCAGCGGGCTAGCGGGGGGATTCTCCTACAATGAGCAGTTCTTC.

This rearrangement joins TRBV10-3 to TRBJ2-5; D perhaps matches TRBD1 (5 bases). CDR1 is ENHRY and CDR2 is SYGVKD in the germline V gene. V shed 6 bases and J shed 5 bases, with 10 bases lying between them. The CDR3 runs to 12 residues. The CDR3 DNA follows: TGTGCCATCAGGGACAATTTGGAGACCCAGTACTTC. As protein: CAIRDNLETQYF.

The chain employs TRBV30 and TRBJ1-1; 8 nucleotides match TRBD1. The V segment lost 5 bases and the J segment 10 bases; nucleotides outside the gene matches: 21. The CDR3 loop spans 16 amino acids. From germline, CDR1 is GTSNPN and CDR2 SVGIG (reference sequence). CDR3 nucleotides: TGTGCCTGGTTCAATAGACAGGGGAGCGTTCTGGGCGGAGCTTTCTTT. Translated, it gives CAWFNRQGSVLGGAFF.

The chain joins TRBV4-3 to TRBJ2-1, with D possibly matching TRBD2 (5 bases). Trimming stripped 0 bases from V and 8 bases from J, with 8 bases between. Germline CDR1 reads LGHNA; CDR2 reads YSLEER. This CDR3 contains 13 residues. The CDR3 nucleotides read TGCGCCAGCAGCCAAGATAGCGAGTATGAGCAGTTCTTC. It encodes CASSQDSEYEQFF.